This TCR beta chain was retrieved from a study of blood T cell repertoires in COVID-19. Study in general: Samples representing acute and convalescent COVID-19 were sourced from the United States, Italy and Spain. PBMCs, B-cell-depleted T cells, or T cells were the source of the cDNA or gDNA that made up the material.

Study processing details: Scientists estimated how many nucleated cells there were by amplifying reference gene primers. Profiling relied on immunoSEQ multiplex PCR, and the TCRdb table lists in-frame clones only, not all of them. V, J and clone size derive from that table, while D and trimming were established from the DNA sequence. This sample has fewer than 200,000 clones, with around 81% found just once. With V trimmed by 0 bases and J by 1 base, 11 bases remained unmatched. Per the germline V gene, CDR1 is LGHNA and CDR2 is YSLEER. This CDR3 has 18 amino acids. The sequenced sample consisted of peripheral blood. The chain is built from TRBV4-3 and TRBJ2-7; 8 bases match TRBD2. This TCR derives from a man aged 65 to 85 with active or convalescent COVID-19. CDR3 region: CASSQDPPGLAVSYEQYF. The CDR3 region has the DNA TGCGCCAGCAGCCAAGATCCACCTGGACTAGCCGTATCCTACGAGCAGTACTTC.